This T cell receptor beta chain stems from a study of CD8 T cells in ankylosing spondylitis. This clonotype showed up many times. MiXCR, run by TCRdb on the 5' RACE reads, gives a single entry per CDR3 protein. The sample includes around 180,000 distinct CDR3 sequences, around 13% seen only once; the top ten take around 10%. This CDR3 region has 14 residues. V was pared by 3 bases and J by 4 bases, with 15 bases between. Germline CDR1 DFQATT, CDR2 SNEGSKA (reference sequence). The chain is built from TRBV20-1 and TRBJ1-1, with D maybe TRBD1 (5 bases). This receptor was obtained from a female donor with ankylosing spondylitis or in good health (not recorded which). Specimen: blood, either unsorted or a sorted T cell fraction (not recorded which). The CDR3 here is CSARSRRGFTEAFF. For the CDR3, the DNA is TGCAGTGCTAGGTCCCGTCGGGGGTTCACTGAAGCTTTCTTT.